Listed below are T cell receptor beta chains from one sample, sequenced in a study of blood T cell repertoires in COVID-19. Produced via immunoSEQ multiplex PCR; TCRdb's table is partial and in-frame only. The sample has about 150,000 clones, roughly nine tenths seen once. Sequencing was done on a sample of peripheral blood. The receptor source for this set is a middle-aged man with acute or convalescent COVID-19. Each CDR3 is given without its conserved first and last residue. A D gene is named only where the DNA matches it firmly.

TRBD1 TRBV28 ASRHSDRAGNQPQH
. TRBV27 ASSSNPGLNGEQY
. TRBV25-1 ASSVNEVAGYT
. TRBV27 ASRSLTRGGGEKLF
TRBD1 TRBV19 ASSIVGTGPPNYGYT
. TRBV3-1/TRBV3-2 ASSQDTTRGQPQH
TRBD2 TRBV29-1 SVVGTTGLARATGELF
. TRBV18 ASSPTGYQETQY
. TRBV9 ASSVGQQSTYNEQF
. TRBV7-6 ASSPRPDLSSYEQY
TRBD2 TRBV27 ASRRGGGNEQF
TRBD2 TRBV9 ASAPLSGTVDTQY
TRBD1 TRBV6-6 ASSPGWDRGLVTQY
. TRBV2 ASVRGTEAF
TRBD1 TRBV6-5 ASGQGAREKLF
. TRBV28 ASSLRYEQY
. TRBV19 ASSRQDQETQY
. TRBV3-1/TRBV3-2 ASSHAEGDTEAF
. TRBV21-1 ASSYPRQGRNSPLH
TRBD1 TRBV19 ATLPRDSLNYGYT
. TRBV4-1 ASSQDGSGLAEQF
. TRBV11-1 ASSDRGYEQY
. TRBV6-1 ASSVHELANYNEQF
. TRBV3-1/TRBV3-2 ASSQLGRGYTIY
TRBD2 TRBV24-1 ATSEKGGLAVYNEQF
TRBD2 TRBV7-9 ASSSPLGLAGYEQY
TRBD1 TRBV10-3 ASTQGQGNTEAF
. TRBV19 ASSRDKGNTIY
TRBD2 TRBV2 ASSGLAGRNEQF
TRBD1 TRBV5-1 ASAIQGHYGYT
TRBD2 TRBV11-2 ASSLLREGGEQY
. TRBV11-2 ASGEDSYEQY
TRBD1 TRBV28 ASNTGGLTDTQY
. TRBV6-1 ASSGAPSGLYYEQY
. TRBV6-5 ASTWTENYGYT